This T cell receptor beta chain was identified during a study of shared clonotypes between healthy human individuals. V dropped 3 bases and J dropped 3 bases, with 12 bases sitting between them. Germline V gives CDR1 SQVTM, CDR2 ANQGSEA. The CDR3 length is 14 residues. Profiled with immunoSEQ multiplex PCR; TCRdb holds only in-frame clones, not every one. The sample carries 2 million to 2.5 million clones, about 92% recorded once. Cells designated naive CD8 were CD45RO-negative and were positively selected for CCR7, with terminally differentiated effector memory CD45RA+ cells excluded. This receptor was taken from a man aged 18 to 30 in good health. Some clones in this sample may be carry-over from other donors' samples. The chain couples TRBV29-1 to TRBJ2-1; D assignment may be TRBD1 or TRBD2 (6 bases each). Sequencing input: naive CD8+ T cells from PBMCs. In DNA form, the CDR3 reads TGCAGCGTTGACGGGGGCGATTTCTACAATGAGCAGTTCTTC. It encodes CSVDGGDFYNEQFF.